Shown below are 20 T cell receptor beta chains from a single sample sequenced in a study of T cells in Graves' hyperthyroidism and ophthalmopathy. The TCR beta CDR3 regions underwent amplification using RNA transcripts as the source. HTBI primers were used for first-round RT-PCR of the TCR CDR3. TCRdb re-analysed the multiplex PCR reads in MiXCR, keeping a single row per CDR3 protein. This sample has about 480,000 distinct CDR3 sequences, with roughly 23% found just once. Sequenced input: blood. These receptors came from a woman aged 70 to 79 with Graves' ophthalmopathy.

V and J are TRBV5-1 and TRBJ2-3; TRBD2 is a possible D gene (5 bases). The germline V and J ends were trimmed by 4 bases and 8 bases, with 20 bases remaining between them. CDR3 length: 15 amino acids. Germline V gene sequence: CDR1 SGHRS, CDR2 YFSETQ. CDR3 amino acids: CASSLRTGGARTQYF. The CDR3 nucleotides read TGCGCCAGCAGCCTACGGACTGGCGGTGCTCGTACGCAGTATTTT. The variable domain in full, completed from reference TRBV5-1 and TRBJ2-3, reads KAGVTQTPRYLIKTRGQQVTLSCSPISGHRSVSWYQQTPGQGLQFLFEYFSETQRNKGNFPGRFSGRQFSNSRSEMNVSTLELGDSALYLCASSLRTGGARTQYFGPGTRLTVL.

This rearrangement joins TRBV7-9 to TRBJ1-2, with 9 bases lining up with TRBD1. V lost 2 bases to trimming and J lost 7 bases; unmatched junction nucleotides: 8. Looked up from germline, CDR1 is SEHNR and CDR2 is FQNEAQ (reference sequence). This CDR3 contains 15 residues. CDR3 region: CASSLREQGAGGYTF. CDR3 DNA sequence: TGTGCCAGCAGCTTACGTGAACAGGGGGCTGGTGGCTACACCTTC.

The chain combines TRBV9 with TRBJ2-3, with 9 bases aligning to TRBD2. From germline, CDR1 is SGDLS and CDR2 YYNGEE. The CDR3 contains 17 residues. V lost 2 bases and J lost 2; bases outside the gene matches: 9. In DNA form, the CDR3 reads TGTGCCAGCAGCGTTGGCGCGACTAGCGGACACACAGATACGCAGTATTTT. Its translation is CASSVGATSGHTDTQYF. Drawing the rest from reference TRBV9 and TRBJ2-3, the complete variable domain is DSGVTQTPKHLITATGQRVTLRCSPRSGDLSVYWYQQSLDQGLQFLIQYYNGEERAKGNILERFSAQQFPDLHSELNLSSLELGDSALYFCASSVGATSGHTDTQYFGPGTRLTVL.

The gene calls are TRBV6-2 or TRBV6-3 and TRBJ2-2, with TRBD2 matching 10 bases. V was pared by 6 bases and J by 7 bases, with 5 bases of the junction left unmatched. The germline V gene encodes CDR1 MNHEY and CDR2 SVGEGT. The CDR3 sequence is 14 residues long. The CDR3 nucleotides are TGTGCCAGCAGGAACCTAGCGGGAGTCGGGGAGCTGTTTTTT. Its translation: CASRNLAGVGELFF.

This clonotype has just a few counts. The chain joins TRBV6-1 to TRBJ1-3; D gene uncertain. This CDR3 is 12 amino acids long. The V end lost 10 bases, the J end lost 0 bases, and 7 bases lay between the germline ends. The germline CDR1 and CDR2 sequences are MNHNS and SASEGT. The CDR3 sequence is CATYFSGNTIYF. The CDR3 DNA sequence: TGTGCCACCTATTTCTCTGGAAACACCATATATTTT.

The rearrangement links TRBV24-1 to TRBJ2-1; D ambiguous. Germline CDR1 and CDR2: KGHDR and SFDVKD. The CDR3 contains 13 residues. V was clipped by 7 bases and J by 0 bases, with 6 bases between them. This CDR3 reads CATSLGSYNEQFF. For the CDR3, the DNA is TGTGCCACCAGCCTCGGCTCCTACAATGAGCAGTTCTTC.

This clonotype has more than one count but fewer than ten. This chain joins TRBV28 and TRBJ1-1, with TRBD1 identical over 8 bases. The CDR3 runs to 16 residues. Germline assignment: CDR1 MDHEN and CDR2 SYDVKM. The J segment lost 1 base and the V segment lost 1 base, leaving 5 bases of the junction unmatched. CDR3 residues: CASSLYPGGKNTEAFF. The DNA of the CDR3 is TGTGCCAGCAGTTTATACCCAGGGGGCAAGAACACTGAAGCTTTCTTT.

The chain joins TRBV5-5 to TRBJ2-7; 9 positions agree with TRBD1. Looked up from germline, CDR1 is SGHKS and CDR2 is YYEKEE (reference sequence). The CDR3 totals 14 residues. J gave up 2 bases and V 5 bases, and 5 bases lay outside the gene matches. The CDR3 DNA reads TGTGCCAGCAGAAATACAGGGGGCCCCTACGAGCAGTACTTC. This codes for CASRNTGGPYEQYF. The variable domain in full, completed from reference TRBV5-5 and TRBJ2-7, reads DAGVTQSPTHLIKTRGQQVTLRCSPISGHKSVSWYQQVLGQGPQFIFQYYEKEERGRGNFPDRFSARQFPNYSSELNVNALLLGDSALYLCASRNTGGPYEQYFGPGTRLTVT.

The chain carries TRBV5-5 and TRBJ1-5; TRBD1 aligns across 7 bases. The CDR3 covers 16 residues. J was trimmed by 3 bases and V by 4 bases; bases with no gene match: 10. Germline assignment: CDR1 SGHKS and CDR2 YYEKEE (reference sequence). The CDR3 DNA reads as TGTGCCAGCAGCCTGTCAGGGGGGGTTTTCAATCAGCCCCAGCATTTT. Translation: CASSLSGGVFNQPQHF. Full variable domain (rest looked up from reference TRBV5-5 and TRBJ1-5): DAGVTQSPTHLIKTRGQQVTLRCSPISGHKSVSWYQQVLGQGPQFIFQYYEKEERGRGNFPDRFSARQFPNYSSELNVNALLLGDSALYLCASSLSGGVFNQPQHFGDGTRLSIL.

In this sample, this clonotype turned up a few times. CDR3 loop: CASRGTVSTNEKLFF. The CDR3 DNA reads as TGCGCCAGCCGAGGGACAGTGTCAACTAATGAAAAACTGTTTTTT. This chain links TRBV5-1 with TRBJ1-4; 7 nucleotides agree with TRBD1. The CDR3 consists of 15 residues. V trimming: 7 bases; J trimming: 0 bases; junction bases outside the gene matches: 6. The germline CDR1 and CDR2 sequences are SGHRS and YFSETQ.

The chain uses TRBV20-1 and TRBJ1-6; a possible D gene is TRBD1 (6 bases). Trimming stripped 2 bases from V and 11 bases from J, with 19 bases between. Germline CDR1 and CDR2: DFQATT and SNEGSKA (reference sequence). This CDR3 region has 15 residues. DNA of the CDR3: TGCAGTGCTAGATTGGGCACAGGGCCAGTTACACCCCTCCACTTT. Protein sequence: CSARLGTGPVTPLHF.

This clonotype turned up a few times. This chain joins TRBV7-2 and TRBJ2-3, with 9 bases aligning to TRBD2. Germline V lookup: CDR1 SGHTA, CDR2 FQGNSA. V was pared by 3 bases and J by 2 bases, with 3 bases of the junction left unmatched. The CDR3 runs 15 residues. The CDR3 protein is CASSFSGSLTDTQYF. CDR3 nucleotide sequence: TGTGCCAGCAGCTTTAGCGGGAGCCTCACAGATACGCAGTATTTT.

This clonotype was observed a handful of times. The V gene is TRBV11-2, the J gene TRBJ2-3; tentatively, D is TRBD2 (6 bases). Between the trimmed V and J ends, which lost 7 bases and 2 bases, there was a span of 16 bases. The germline CDR1 and CDR2 sequences are SGHAT and FQNNGV. The CDR3 runs 15 residues. The CDR3 bases are TGTGCCAGCATTAGGAGGGAAGCACCCACAGATACGCAGTATTTT. This gives the protein CASIRREAPTDTQYF.

The chain is built from TRBV30 and TRBJ2-2, with D perhaps assigned TRBD1 or TRBD2 (5 bases each). The CDR3 loop spans 13 amino acids. V shed 3 bases and J shed 7 bases, with 12 bases lying between them. Germline-derived CDR1 and CDR2 are GTSNPN and SVGIG (reference sequence). The CDR3 here is CAWSVRENGELFF. The CDR3 DNA is TGTGCCTGGAGCGTCAGGGAGAACGGGGAGCTGTTTTTT.

This clonotype was observed a few times. The chain employs TRBV18 and TRBJ2-1; perhaps TRBD2 as D (5 bases). Trimming cost V 6 bases and J 5 bases, with 14 bases left between them. This CDR3 region has 14 residues. The V gene's germline CDR1 is KGHSH and CDR2 LQKENI. CDR3 nucleotide sequence: TGTGCCAGCTCCGCGGGCGGGCGACACAATGAGCAGTTCTTC. Translating gives CASSAGGRHNEQFF. The complete variable domain, with remaining parts taken from reference TRBV18 and TRBJ2-1, reads NAGVMQNPRHLVRRRGQEARLRCSPMKGHSHVYWYRQLPEEGLKFMVYLQKENIIDESGMPKERFSAEFPKEGPSILRIQQVVRGDSAAYFCASSAGGRHNEQFFGPGTRLTVL.

Notes on this clonotype: With a much larger clone just one base away, this may be a read error. The V call is TRBV6-2 or TRBV6-3, the J call TRBJ2-1, with a tentative D call TRBD2 (6 bases). CDR3 length equals 16 residues. The germline gives CDR1 MNHEY, CDR2 SVGEGT. V was clipped by 7 bases and J by 6 bases, with 22 bases between them. The CDR3 DNA sequence: TGTGCCAGCAATGATGGTCGCGGGATCGGGAGCAATGAGCAGTTCTTC. Translation: CASNDGRGIGSNEQFF.

This clonotype was counted between two and nine times. The chain couples TRBV7-2 to TRBJ2-3; 10 positions agree with TRBD2. CDR3 length: 15 residues. The germline gives CDR1 SGHTA, CDR2 FQGNSA. After removal of 6 bases from V and 1 base from J, the junction contained 4 bases not matched to a gene. DNA for the CDR3: TGTGCCAGCAGTCCAGCGGGAGGGGGCACAGATACGCAGTATTTT. Its translation is CASSPAGGGTDTQYF.

In DNA form, the CDR3 reads TGTGCCAGCAGCGTAGATTCGGGGGCAGAAGCTTTCTTT. It encodes CASSVDSGAEAFF. The V call is TRBV9, the J call TRBJ1-1; perhaps TRBD1 as D (6 bases). The V gene lost 0 bases and the J gene lost 8 bases, with 11 bases spanning the gap. Germline lookup yields CDR1 SGDLS and CDR2 YYNGEE. The CDR3 totals 13 residues.

The chain uses TRBV12-5 and TRBJ1-5; D ambiguous. The CDR3 is 13 residues long. Germline lookup yields CDR1 LGHNT and CDR2 FRNRAP. Trimming left V 7 bases short and J 6 bases short, with 13 bases between. The CDR3 coding sequence is TGTGCTAGTGCCCGGGGTTTAGGTCAGCCCCAGCATTTT. Amino acids: CASARGLGQPQHF.

This clonotype was observed many times. This sequence joins TRBV24-1 and TRBJ2-1; 10 positions agree with TRBD2. V was pared by 1 base and J by 8 bases, with 4 bases of the junction left unmatched. The CDR3 is made up of 15 amino acids. Germline V lookup: CDR1 KGHDR, CDR2 SFDVKD. CDR3 coding DNA: TGTGCCACCAGTGATTTTAGCGGGAGGATGGATGAGCAGTTCTTC. Translating it yields CATSDFSGRMDEQFF.